This T cell receptor beta chain is drawn from a study of tumor-infiltrating lymphocytes in primary liver carcinoma. Blood RNA came from unsorted whole blood; germline DNA was also extracted. cDNA specific to TCR beta was made from approximately 500 ng of total RNA, with a constant-region primer employed for priming. Sequencing libraries for TCR beta derived from three nested multiplex PCR rounds that used slightly modified ARM-PCR. With TRBV1-TRBV30 forward primers and a C-beta reverse primer, the first two PCR rounds were run for roughly 10 cycles each. TCRdb re-called the multiplex PCR reads through MiXCR, storing one row per CDR3 protein. The sample holds approximately 210,000 distinct CDR3 sequences; less than 65% are singletons and the top ten take around 7.1%. This clonotype was observed many times. Trimming took 6 bases from V and 6 from J, leaving 13 bases between them. The germline V gene encodes CDR1 MNHNY and CDR2 SVGAGI (reference sequence). There are 13 residues in the CDR3.

This sequence was found in a woman aged 60 to 75 with primary liver carcinoma and hepatitis B virus infection. The rearrangement links TRBV6-6 to TRBJ2-3; TRBD1 or TRBD2 may be the D gene (5 bases each). The sequenced sample consisted of peripheral blood. CDR3 loop: CASRRAGADTQYF. For the CDR3, the DNA is TGTGCCAGCAGGAGGGCTGGGGCCGATACGCAGTATTTT.